This entry lists 23 T cell receptor beta chains sequenced from one sample in a study of blood T cells in healthy people across ages. It was with a sample-barcoded 5' primer and a J-beta primer mix that a second PCR of roughly 7 to 12 cycles was run. TCRdb reprocessed the 5' RACE reads via MiXCR and lists one record per CDR3 protein. This table holds 650,000 to 1,000,000 distinct CDR3 sequences, around 36% found once. The sample taken for sequencing was blood. These receptors originate from a man aged 18 to 29 in good health.

V is TRBV12-3 or TRBV12-4 and J is TRBJ1-2; a weak D match, TRBD1 (5 bases). The CDR3 covers 17 residues. Trimming stripped 4 bases from V and 0 bases from J, with 18 bases between. The CDR3 bases are TGTGCCAGCAGTTCAGAAGGGGCCGAATTAGCTAACTATGGCTACACCTTC. Translated: CASSSEGAELANYGYTF.

The chain uses TRBV7-2 and TRBJ1-2; D gene unclear. V lost 1 base and J lost 6, with 15 bases in between. The CDR3 sequence is 15 residues long. Germline lookup yields CDR1 SGHTA and CDR2 FQGNSA. The CDR3 coding sequence is TGTGCCAGCAGCTTAGTTGGGCAGCATAGAAATGGCTACACCTTC. Protein product: CASSLVGQHRNGYTF. Filled out from reference TRBV7-2 and TRBJ1-2, the complete variable domain reads GAGVSQSPSNKVTEKGKDVELRCDPISGHTALYWYRQSLGQGLEFLIYFQGNSAPDKSGLPSDRFSAERTGGSVSTLTIQRTQQEDSAVYLCASSLVGQHRNGYTFGSGTRLTVV.

To note about this clonotype: No DNA is shown, since the ends of the CDR3 on it are uncertain; the CDR3 is the one TCRdb lists. The rearrangement joins TRBV12-3 or TRBV12-4 to TRBJ2-2. The CDR3 contains 15 residues when both ends are counted. The CDR3 spells CASTSSSSGTGELFF.

There are a few counts of this clonotype. The chain carries TRBV10-3 and TRBJ1-2; D is possibly TRBD1 (6 bases). V lost 0 bases to trimming and J lost 2 bases, with 10 bases between them. Germline V gene sequence: CDR1 ENHRY, CDR2 SYGVKD. This CDR3 is built from 15 residues. This chain's CDR3 is CAISESRQANYGYTF. CDR3 bases: TGTGCCATCAGTGAGTCGAGACAGGCGAACTATGGCTACACCTTC.

This chain links TRBV5-1 with TRBJ1-2; D remains ambiguous. The germline V gene has CDR1 SGHRS and CDR2 YFSETQ. The CDR3 has 16 residues. V was shortened by 5 bases and J by 5 bases, with 22 bases between the two germline ends. CDR3: CASRRETDVILYGYTF. The CDR3 DNA reads as TGCGCCAGCAGGAGGGAGACGGATGTCATCTTATATGGCTACACCTTC.

The rearrangement joins TRBV6-1 to TRBJ1-5; 11 nucleotides match TRBD1. The junction had 5 bases not matched to a gene; V was cut back by 5 bases and J by 5 bases. This CDR3 is built from 15 residues. The germline V gene has CDR1 MNHNS and CDR2 SASEGT. CDR3 bases: TGTGCCAGCAGTCGGGGGACAGGGGGGGATCAGCCCCAGCATTTT. Protein product: CASSRGTGGDQPQHF.

About this clonotype itself: This clone may be a read error of a much larger clone one base away. The chain recombines TRBV12-3 or TRBV12-4 with TRBJ2-5, with 12 bases that match TRBD2. The J call may be wrong; the DNA end is better matched by TRBJ2-7. This CDR3 comprises 14 residues. This chain's CDR3 is CAGSRLAGAYEQYF. The CDR3 nucleotides read TGTGCCGGCAGTCGACTAGCGGGGGCCTACGAGCAGTACTTC.

The chain uses TRBV7-6 and TRBJ2-2; TRBD1 might be the D (5 bases). The CDR3 has 16 amino acids. Trimming took 2 bases from V and 3 from J, leaving 13 bases between them. Germline V gene data show CDR1 as SGHVS and CDR2 as FNYEAQ. The CDR3 nucleotides are TGTGCCAGCAGCTTAAATGCAGGGTTGTACACCGGGGAGCTGTTTTTT. Its protein product is CASSLNAGLYTGELFF. The full variable domain, in which reference TRBV7-6 and TRBJ2-2 provide the parts outside the CDR3, is GAGVSQSPRYKVTKRGQDVALRCDPISGHVSLYWYRQALGQGPEFLTYFNYEAQQDKSGLPNDRFSAERPEGSISTLTIQRTEQRDSAMYRCASSLNAGLYTGELFFGEGSRLTVL.

This clonotype has more than one count but fewer than ten. V is TRBV20-1 and J is TRBJ2-3; D may correspond to TRBD1 or TRBD2 (6 bases each). The CDR3 contains 15 residues. The V gene's germline CDR1 is DFQATT and CDR2 SNEGSKA (reference sequence). V gave up 1 base and J gave up 1 base, with 12 bases separating them. CDR3 in DNA: TGCAGTGCTAGAGGTCGGGGGCTCGGCACAGATACGCAGTATTTT. This encodes CSARGRGLGTDTQYF.

V gene TRBV7-9 combines with J gene TRBJ2-2, with TRBD1 matching 10 bases. The CDR3 has 15 amino acids. Germline V lookup: CDR1 SEHNR, CDR2 FQNEAQ (reference sequence). The trim removed 7 bases at V and 5 bases at J, leaving 7 bases unmatched. The CDR3 coding sequence is TGTGCCAGCAACGACGGGACAGGGGCGACCGGGGAGCTGTTTTTT. It yields the protein CASNDGTGATGELFF. Complete variable domain (other parts from reference TRBV7-9 and TRBJ2-2): DTGVSQNPRHKITKRGQNVTFRCDPISEHNRLYWYRQTLGQGPEFLTYFQNEAQLEKSRLLSDRFSAERPKGSFSTLEIQRTEQGDSAMYLCASNDGTGATGELFFGEGSRLTVL.

V gene TRBV7-2 combines with J gene TRBJ2-7; maybe TRBD1 (5 bases). Germline assignment: CDR1 SGHTA and CDR2 FQGNSA. The CDR3 length is 13 residues. Trimming left V 5 bases short and J 3 bases short, with 11 bases between. Here the CDR3 DNA reads TGTGCCAGCAGCCCTGCCGGACACTACGAGCAGTACTTC. Amino acid sequence: CASSPAGHYEQYF. Full variable domain (remainder filled in from reference TRBV7-2 and TRBJ2-7): GAGVSQSPSNKVTEKGKDVELRCDPISGHTALYWYRQSLGQGLEFLIYFQGNSAPDKSGLPSDRFSAERTGGSVSTLTIQRTQQEDSAVYLCASSPAGHYEQYFGPGTRLTVT.

There are a few counts of this clonotype. The chain is built from TRBV20-1 and TRBJ1-2; 11 positions agree with TRBD1. Per the germline V gene, CDR1 is DFQATT and CDR2 is SNEGSKA (reference sequence). The CDR3 totals 15 residues. V was pared by 3 bases and J by 6 bases, with 9 bases of the junction left unmatched. The CDR3 DNA is TGCAGTGCTAGCCCTATTGGGGGACAGGGGGATGGCTACACCTTC. It encodes CSASPIGGQGDGYTF.

A few counts support this clonotype. This chain links TRBV5-1 with TRBJ2-1; either TRBD1 or TRBD2 may supply D (5 bases each). V was clipped by 1 base and J by 7 bases, with 12 bases between them. Germline assignment: CDR1 SGHRS and CDR2 YFSETQ. This CDR3 region has 14 residues. CDR3 sequence reads: CASSLSGTVNEQFF. DNA for the CDR3: TGCGCCAGCAGCTTGTCTGGGACGGTAAATGAGCAGTTCTTC.

The chain recombines TRBV27 with TRBJ1-2; D is uncertain. V lost 5 bases and J 1 base, leaving 11 bases between the germline ends. This CDR3 is built from 14 residues. Germline V gives CDR1 MNHEY, CDR2 SMNVEV (reference sequence). The CDR3 nucleotides read TGTGCCAGCAGTCCACACTGGGGTAACTATGGCTACACCTTC. It translates to CASSPHWGNYGYTF.

With respect to this clonotype: At one end, the junction sequence differs from germline, possibly due to a read error. The rearrangement uses TRBV2 and TRBJ2-5; D unclear. Germline V gives CDR1 SNHLY, CDR2 FYNNEI. The CDR3 length is 11 residues. The CDR3 region has the DNA TGTGCCAGCGGGGAACAAGAGCCCCAGTACTTC. Translating gives CASGEQEPQYF.

As for this clonotype: This may come from a read error, since a much larger clone is one base off. This chain links TRBV27 with TRBJ1-2; 9 positions match TRBD1. The CDR3 has 14 amino acids. The germline V gene encodes CDR1 MNHEY and CDR2 SMNVEV (reference sequence). The CDR3 here is CASTHGTGSYGCTF. The CDR3 DNA reads as TGTGCCAGCACCCACGGGACAGGGAGCTATGGCTGCACCTTC.

This chain links TRBV10-3 with TRBJ1-2; 12 bases map to TRBD1. Germline V gives CDR1 ENHRY, CDR2 SYGVKD. The CDR3 totals 15 residues. V trimming: 5 bases; J trimming: 4 bases; junction bases outside the gene matches: 5. The DNA of the CDR3 is TGTGCCATCAGTACGGGACAGGGGGCAGCCTATGGCTACACCTTC. Its translation is CAISTGQGAAYGYTF.

CDR3 sequence reads: CASSQDEDYGYTF. CDR3 nucleotide sequence: TGTGCCAGCAGCCAAGATGAGGACTATGGCTACACCTTC. The chain uses TRBV4-2 and TRBJ1-2, with D uncertain. The germline V gene has CDR1 LGHNA and CDR2 YNFKEQ. The CDR3 totals 13 residues. The V gene lost 0 bases and the J gene lost 3 bases, with 5 bases spanning the gap.

The CDR3 loop is CSASAYRDREKRDIQYF. CDR3 DNA sequence: TGCAGTGCTAGCGCCTACCGGGACAGGGAAAAGAGAGACATTCAGTACTTC. This chain links TRBV20-1 with TRBJ2-4; 9 positions match TRBD1. Losses at the gene ends were 3 bases for V and 8 bases for J; bases not matched to a gene: 17. Germline loops: CDR1 DFQATT, CDR2 SNEGSKA (reference sequence). CDR3 length: 17 residues.

This clonotype was recorded a few times. The chain is built from TRBV4-1 and TRBJ2-3; 11 nucleotides align to TRBD2. This CDR3 contains 18 residues. J gave up 2 bases and V 3 bases, and 10 bases lay outside the gene matches. The germline V gene encodes CDR1 MGHRA and CDR2 YSYEKL. DNA for the CDR3: TGCGCCAGCAGCCACTCACTTGTAGCGGGGGGGTTCACAGATACGCAGTATTTT. As protein: CASSHSLVAGGFTDTQYF.

The chain uses TRBV7-9 and TRBJ2-5; possible D gene TRBD1, 5 bases. The CDR3 runs 13 residues. Germline CDR1 and CDR2: SEHNR and FQNEAQ (reference sequence). Trimming took off 6 bases at V and 11 bases at J, with 19 bases between the two ends. The CDR3 DNA is TGTGCCAGCAGTGCTCGACAGCTCAATGAGCAGTACTTC. It translates to CASSARQLNEQYF. The full variable domain, its missing parts supplied by reference TRBV7-9 and TRBJ2-5, is DTGVSQNPRHKITKRGQNVTFRCDPISEHNRLYWYRQTLGQGPEFLTYFQNEAQLEKSRLLSDRFSAERPKGSFSTLEIQRTEQGDSAMYLCASSARQLNEQYFGPGTRLLVL.

The chain uses TRBV7-3 and TRBJ2-5; 10 bases align to TRBD2. The V and J ends lost 4 bases and 11 bases, in that order; junction bases with no gene match: 16. Germline lookup yields CDR1 SGHTA and CDR2 FQGTGA. The CDR3 sequence is 16 residues long. This CDR3 is CASSSVVAGGYNEQYF. The CDR3 nucleotides read TGTGCCAGCAGCTCCGTGGTAGCGGGGGGCTACAATGAGCAGTACTTC.

Comments on this clonotype: This sequence may be a read error, since a much larger clone differs from it by one base. J is TRBJ2-5 and V is TRBV20-1; 7 bases fit TRBD2. CDR1 is DFQATT and CDR2 is SNEGSKA in the germline V gene (reference sequence). The junction had 14 bases not matched to a gene; V was cut back by 0 bases and J by 4 bases. CDR3 size: 17 residues. The chain's CDR3 is CSARDPVGRAGRETQYF. The CDR3 DNA reads as TGCAGTGCTAGAGATCCGGTGGGACGAGCGGGGCGAGAGACCCAGTACTTC.